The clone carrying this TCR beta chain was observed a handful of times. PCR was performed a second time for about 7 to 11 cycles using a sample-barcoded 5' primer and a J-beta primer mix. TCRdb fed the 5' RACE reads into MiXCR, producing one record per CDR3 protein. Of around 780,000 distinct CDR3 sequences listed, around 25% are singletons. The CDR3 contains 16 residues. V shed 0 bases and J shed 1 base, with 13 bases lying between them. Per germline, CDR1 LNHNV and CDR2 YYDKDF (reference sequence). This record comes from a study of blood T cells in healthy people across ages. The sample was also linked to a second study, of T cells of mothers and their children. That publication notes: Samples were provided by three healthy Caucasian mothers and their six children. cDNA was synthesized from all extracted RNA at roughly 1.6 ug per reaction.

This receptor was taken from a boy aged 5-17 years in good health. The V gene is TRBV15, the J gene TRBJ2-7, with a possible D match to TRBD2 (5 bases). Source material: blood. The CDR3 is CATSRDHTGNSYEQYF. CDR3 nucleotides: TGTGCCACCAGCAGAGATCACACGGGAAATTCCTACGAGCAGTACTTC.